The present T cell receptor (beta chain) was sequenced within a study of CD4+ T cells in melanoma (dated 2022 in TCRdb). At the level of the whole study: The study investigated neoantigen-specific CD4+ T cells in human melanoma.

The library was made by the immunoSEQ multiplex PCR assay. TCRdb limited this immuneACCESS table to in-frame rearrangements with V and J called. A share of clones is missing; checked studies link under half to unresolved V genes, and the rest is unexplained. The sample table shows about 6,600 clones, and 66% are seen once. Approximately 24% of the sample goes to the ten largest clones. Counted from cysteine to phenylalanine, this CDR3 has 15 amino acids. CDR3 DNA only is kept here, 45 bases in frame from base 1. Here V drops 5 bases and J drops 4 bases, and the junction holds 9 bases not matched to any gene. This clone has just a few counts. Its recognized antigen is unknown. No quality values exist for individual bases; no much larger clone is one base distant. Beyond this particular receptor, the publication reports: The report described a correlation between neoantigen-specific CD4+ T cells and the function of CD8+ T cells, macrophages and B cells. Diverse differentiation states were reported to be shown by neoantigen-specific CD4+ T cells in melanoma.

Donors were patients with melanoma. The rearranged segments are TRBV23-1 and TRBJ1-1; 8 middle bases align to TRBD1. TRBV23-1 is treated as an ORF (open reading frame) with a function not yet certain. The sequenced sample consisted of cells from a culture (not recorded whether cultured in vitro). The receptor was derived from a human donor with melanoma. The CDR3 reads CASSRAGGKGTEAFF. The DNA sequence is TGCGCCAGCAGTAGGGCAGGGGGCAAAGGCACTGAAGCTTTCTTT.